This T cell receptor beta chain was profiled in a study of Ad26.COV2.S vaccination and SARS-CoV-2 variants. Trimming removed 6 bases at V and 2 bases at J, with 10 bases between. The germline V gene encodes CDR1 SNHLY and CDR2 FYNNEI. CDR3 size: 13 residues. Produced via immunoSEQ multiplex PCR; TCRdb's table is partial and in-frame only. The sample carries about 280,000 clones, around 87% recorded once. Treatment of the sample: roughly 18 received Ad26.COV2.S at low or high dose, single or two shots; several received placebo; per-sample allocation not given. Sampling was done on day 63 after the first vaccine or placebo injection.

This receptor was taken from a person aged 18 to 65 who received the Ad26.COV2.S COVID-19 vaccine or a placebo. V gene TRBV2 combines with J gene TRBJ1-2, with D unresolved. The sample here was peripheral blood, taken in a trial of Ad26.COV2.S vaccine versus placebo. The CDR3 region is CASRIQRNYGYTF. CDR3 nucleotide sequence: TGTGCCAGCAGAATACAAAGGAACTATGGCTACACCTTC.